The T cell receptor beta chain described here comes from a study of cytomegalovirus exposure and HLA in healthy donors. Study observations and caveats: As a later analysis revealed, the rate of TCR association differed by HLA locus, with DRB1 most and HLA-C fewest.

Concerning this clone: Its antigen is currently unknown.

The PCR had 60 Vbeta and 13 Jbeta primers. Assay: immunoSEQ multiplex PCR; the TCRdb copy retains only in-frame clones and omits some. The table includes fewer than 150,000 clones, 75% to 90% detected once. Losses at the gene ends were 3 bases for V and 6 bases for J; bases not matched to a gene: 6. The CDR3 length is 15 residues. Germline values: CDR1 KGHSH, CDR2 LQKENI. This TCR was recovered from a woman aged 25-40 years in good health and CMV-seropositive. This chain joins TRBV18 and TRBJ2-2; TRBD2 aligns across 8 bases. The sample consisted of PBMCs. This chain's CDR3 is CASSPPGLGAGELFF. The CDR3 nucleotides read TGTGCCAGCTCACCGCCGGGACTAGGGGCCGGGGAGCTGTTTTTT.